This record covers a single TCR beta chain. This clonotype has ten or more counts. This receptor's antigen is unknown. No much larger clone exists at a distance of one base, and base qualities are not known. The TCR beta CDR3 regions were amplified from the RNA transcripts. For the first round of RT-PCR on the TCR CDR3, the HTBI primer set was used together with the Qiagen OneStep RT-PCR kit. Libraries were constructed in a second round of multiplex PCR, after which size selection and purification were performed. Paired-end sequencing of the libraries was performed with 100 bp reads on an Illumina HiSeq2000. In the source study's methods: SOAPnuke was used to process the raw data, removing reads that contained adapters or uncalled bases, had a mean Phred below 15, or lacked an exact match to the constant primer or identifier. COPE v1.2.5 was used to merge high-quality paired reads, and clonotypes were defined as unique nucleotide sequences. MiTCR v1.1 was used to align the clonotypes against IMGT TRBV, TRBD and TRBJ reference segments. Analysis was restricted to V-J combinations with a frequency above 0.0001, which covered about 99% of repertoires. A TCS score was defined as the ratio of F50 (clonal expansion) to E x V (chaos), with BLOSUM62-based TCRdist applied between CDR3 peptides within each V-J. Welch's t-statistics and random forest reduced fewer than 600 V-J features to 13, which were used in a naive Bayes classifier (R e1071). The public reads were run again by TCRdb, first through fastp at Q25 and then through MiXCR, and only productive beta chains were kept. Rows with a matching CDR3 protein are joined into one entry that keeps the most common DNA and genes. These V and J calls rely on TCRdb rather than the paper's analysis. The sample includes roughly 380,000 distinct CDR3 sequences, with 15% to 20% observed a single time. The ten biggest clones cover roughly 15% of the sample.

Moderately to severely active disease, a Clinical Activity Score of at least 3, a NOSPECS grade of at least 4, and a duration under 3 months were present in ophthalmopathy patients. Exclusion was applied to patients with uncontrolled infections, other autoimmune diseases, pregnancy or lactation. Diagnoses were based on clinical symptoms, serum thyroxine and TRAb, thyroid ultrasound and orbital computed tomography. PBMCs were isolated from about 9.1 ml of fresh peripheral blood by Ficoll-Paque density gradient centrifugation. Total RNA was extracted using Trizol reagent, and RNA quality was assessed on an Agilent 2100 Bioanalyzer. V is pruned by 1 base and J by 3 bases, leaving 5 bases of the junction without a gene match. Sequences MDHEN (CDR1) and SYDVKM (CDR2) are obtained from the germline V gene. There are 16 amino acids in the CDR3, from cysteine to phenylalanine inclusive. Of all the DNA, just the CDR3 is kept, 48 bases in frame from base 1.

This entry comes from a study of T cells in Graves' hyperthyroidism and ophthalmopathy (dated by TCRdb to about 2019). For context, the study as a whole: Peripheral blood samples were taken at initial diagnosis, before any treatment was given. The paper describes TCR Vbeta CDR3 sequencing of more than 120 peripheral blood samples, made up of fewer than 50 ophthalmopathy patients, around 73 hyperthyroidism patients and 17 progressor patients. After sampling, hyperthyroidism patients received methimazole starting at 30 mg daily, and ophthalmopathy patients received high-dose intravenous methylprednisolone. The study also compared thyroid tissue and blood T-cell repertoires from about six Graves' hyperthyroidism patients. Prospective prediction of ophthalmopathy was tested in an independent validation cohort of 18 to 20 hyperthyroidism patients and 15 to 17 patients who later progressed to ophthalmopathy. For training and testing, the roughly 100 patients in the discovery cohort were randomly divided in a 7:3 ratio. To identify distinguishing TCR V-J signatures, a discovery cohort of around 100 patients was used, comprising 40 to 45 with Graves' ophthalmopathy and some 60 with stable Graves' hyperthyroidism. Broad study findings and their caveats: Blood samples also contained most of the expanded thyroid clonotypes (frequency above 0.001), which suggests that blood repertoires may reflect thyroid immune responses. During validation, the model predicted progression to ophthalmopathy a median of around 7 months ahead of onset, with almost 71% sensitivity and more than 72% specificity. Sample size was not statistically predetermined, and blinding of investigators to group allocation was not performed. A 13 V-J signature model separated ophthalmopathy from stable hyperthyroidism, with 87.88% sensitivity and about 81% specificity in cross-validation and 80%/75% in testing.

Recombination connected TRBV28 to TRBJ2-5, with 10 bases in between that match TRBD1. This clonotype was sampled from a woman aged 40 to 55 with Graves' ophthalmopathy. The sample consisted of blood. Here is the DNA: TGTGCCAGCAGTTTATTCCGGACAGGGGGAAAAGAGACCCAGTACTTC. Translated, this is CASSLFRTGGKETQYF.